This TCR beta chain was recovered during a study of CD4 T cells in relation to SARS-CoV-2 and coronaviruses. Using immunoSEQ multiplex PCR, the repertoire was profiled, and TCRdb retains in-frame clones only, with some absent. Of around 15,000 clones in the sample, around 77% are singletons; the top ten hold around 9.6%. Germline lookup yields CDR1 MNHEY and CDR2 SVGAGI. Trimming took 0 bases from V and 4 from J; bases not matched to a gene: 7. The CDR3 spans 16 residues. Unexposed donor CD4+ T cells date from about 2011-2018, before the COVID-19 pandemic. After nine to ten days of culture, CD4+ T cells were isolated. With regard to this clone: The antigen is undetermined.

J is TRBJ2-7 and V is TRBV6-5, with 9 bases lining up with TRBD2. The receptor's source is a human donor in good health. The sequenced sample was CD4+ T cells from PBMCs, cultured in vitro. CDR3 amino acids: CASSYSLAGALYEQYF. In DNA, the CDR3 is TGTGCCAGCAGTTACTCACTAGCGGGTGCGTTGTACGAGCAGTACTTC.